This is a list of T cell receptor beta chains from one sample in a study of shared clonotypes between healthy human individuals. TCRdb's copy holds only in-frame clones and misses some; the assay was immunoSEQ multiplex PCR. The top ten clones hold 0.13% of a sample with some 2,000,000 clones, roughly 94% of them seen once. Sequencing used naive CD4+ T cells sorted from blood. These TCRs come from a man between 18 and 29 years old in good health. Each CDR3 is given with its conserved first and last residue. Each record gives: D gene, clone size, J gene, V gene, CDR3 protein, CDR3 DNA. A D gene is named only where the DNA matches it firmly. Size values are once, few and many counts, or a class for expanded clones, and some rows have none.

D gene: TRBD1
clone size: -
J gene: TRBJ2-5
V gene: TRBV6-1
CDR3 protein: CASKEGTGGGETQYF
CDR3 DNA: TGTGCCAGCAAGGAGGGGACAGGGGGAGGGGAGACCCAGTACTTC

D gene: -
clone size: -
J gene: TRBJ2-5
V gene: TRBV25-1
CDR3 protein: CASSEPRTVQETQYF
CDR3 DNA: TGTGCCAGCAGTGAACCCCGGACAGTTCAAGAGACCCAGTACTTC

D gene: TRBD2
clone size: -
J gene: TRBJ2-5
V gene: TRBV27
CDR3 protein: CASSATSHQETQYF
CDR3 DNA: TGTGCCAGCAGCGCGACTAGCCACCAAGAGACCCAGTACTTC

D gene: TRBD1
clone size: -
J gene: TRBJ2-2
V gene: TRBV6-1
CDR3 protein: CASRPRDRDTGELFF
CDR3 DNA: TGTGCCAGCCGACCGAGGGACAGGGACACCGGGGAGCTGTTTTTT

D gene: -
clone size: -
J gene: TRBJ2-3
V gene: TRBV2
CDR3 protein: CASSPQRTAAMDTQYF
CDR3 DNA: TGTGCCAGCAGTCCTCAGAGGACTGCGGCAATGGATACGCAGTATTTT

D gene: -
clone size: once
J gene: TRBJ1-2
V gene: TRBV6-5
CDR3 protein: CASSPGNYGYTF
CDR3 DNA: TGTGCCAGCAGCCCAGGAAACTATGGCTACACCTTC

D gene: -
clone size: once
J gene: TRBJ1-2
V gene: TRBV19
CDR3 protein: CASSQVSNYGYTF
CDR3 DNA: TGTGCCAGTAGCCAGGTGTCTAACTATGGCTACACCTTC

D gene: TRBD1
clone size: -
J gene: TRBJ1-2
V gene: TRBV2
CDR3 protein: CASSLQGGLYGYTF
CDR3 DNA: TGTGCCAGCAGCTTACAGGGGGGATTGTATGGCTACACCTTC

D gene: -
clone size: -
J gene: TRBJ1-6
V gene: TRBV6-1
CDR3 protein: CASTSRDNSPLHF
CDR3 DNA: TGTGCCAGCACCTCCAGGGATAATTCACCCCTCCACTTT

D gene: -
clone size: -
J gene: TRBJ2-1
V gene: TRBV9
CDR3 protein: CASSVAVGSYNEQFF
CDR3 DNA: TGTGCCAGCAGCGTAGCTGTAGGCTCCTACAATGAGCAGTTCTTC

D gene: -
clone size: many
J gene: TRBJ1-6
V gene: TRBV19
CDR3 protein: CASTGQGSPPLHF
CDR3 DNA: TGTGCCAGTACTGGGCAGGGGAGCCCGCCCCTCCACTTT

D gene: TRBD2
clone size: -
J gene: TRBJ2-1
V gene: TRBV7-6
CDR3 protein: CASSAPFVGGGNEQFF
CDR3 DNA: TGTGCCAGCAGCGCCCCTTTTGTGGGCGGGGGGAATGAGCAGTTCTTC

D gene: TRBD1
clone size: -
J gene: TRBJ1-3
V gene: TRBV6-5
CDR3 protein: CASSSPRQGTGNTIYF
CDR3 DNA: TGTGCCAGCAGTTCTCCGCGACAGGGGACAGGAAACACCATATATTTT

D gene: -
clone size: -
J gene: TRBJ1-5
V gene: TRBV19
CDR3 protein: CASKVTGTISAAQHF
CDR3 DNA: TGTGCCAGTAAGGTTACCGGGACAATATCAGCGGCCCAGCATTTT

D gene: -
clone size: -
J gene: TRBJ2-2
V gene: TRBV6-5
CDR3 protein: CASSVILSGELFF
CDR3 DNA: TGTGCCAGCAGTGTAATATTGTCCGGGGAGCTGTTTTTT

D gene: -
clone size: once
J gene: TRBJ2-7
V gene: TRBV11-2
CDR3 protein: CASSLGRRIYEQYF
CDR3 DNA: TGTGCCAGCAGCTTAGGGCGCAGGATCTACGAGCAGTACTTC

D gene: -
clone size: -
J gene: TRBJ1-1
V gene: TRBV11-3
CDR3 protein: CASSLGQGDTEAFF
CDR3 DNA: TGTGCCAGCAGCTTAGGGCAGGGTGACACTGAAGCTTTCTTT

D gene: -
clone size: -
J gene: TRBJ1-6
V gene: TRBV19
CDR3 protein: CASSSGGTYNSPLHF
CDR3 DNA: TGTGCCAGTAGTTCGGGGGGGACCTATAATTCACCCCTCCACTTT

D gene: -
clone size: -
J gene: TRBJ2-7
V gene: TRBV6-5
CDR3 protein: CASSYSPSYEQYF
CDR3 DNA: TGTGCCAGCAGTTACTCGCCATCCTACGAGCAGTACTTC

D gene: -
clone size: -
J gene: TRBJ1-2
V gene: TRBV18
CDR3 protein: CASSPKGDGYTF
CDR3 DNA: TGTGCCAGCTCACCCAAGGGAGATGGCTACACCTTC

D gene: -
clone size: -
J gene: TRBJ1-2
V gene: TRBV7-6
CDR3 protein: CASSLDRLNYGYTF
CDR3 DNA: TGTGCCAGCAGCTTAGACAGGCTCAACTATGGCTACACCTTC

D gene: -
clone size: -
J gene: TRBJ2-7
V gene: TRBV30
CDR3 protein: CAWNGGGREQYF
CDR3 DNA: TGTGCCTGGAATGGAGGAGGGCGCGAGCAGTACTTC

D gene: TRBD1
clone size: -
J gene: TRBJ2-1
V gene: TRBV27
CDR3 protein: CASSSGQGDYNEQFF
CDR3 DNA: TGTGCCAGCAGTTCAGGACAGGGAGACTACAATGAGCAGTTCTTC

D gene: -
clone size: -
J gene: TRBJ1-2
V gene: TRBV5-1
CDR3 protein: CASSSREGNYGYTF
CDR3 DNA: TGCGCCAGCAGCTCCCGGGAGGGGAACTATGGCTACACCTTC

D gene: -
clone size: -
J gene: TRBJ1-2
V gene: TRBV7-9
CDR3 protein: CASSLVSAGPNYGYTF
CDR3 DNA: TGTGCCAGCAGCTTAGTGTCGGCAGGGCCTAACTATGGCTACACCTTC

D gene: TRBD1
clone size: -
J gene: TRBJ1-2
V gene: TRBV6-6
CDR3 protein: CASSQGAGGGYTF
CDR3 DNA: TGTGCCAGCTCCCAAGGGGCAGGGGGTGGCTACACCTTC

D gene: -
clone size: -
J gene: TRBJ2-6
V gene: TRBV7-8
CDR3 protein: CASSLSPSQLSGANVLTF
CDR3 DNA: TGTGCCAGCAGCTTATCCCCCAGTCAACTCTCTGGGGCCAACGTCCTGACTTTC

D gene: TRBD1
clone size: -
J gene: TRBJ2-7
V gene: TRBV6-6
CDR3 protein: CASRLPGQGYEQYF
CDR3 DNA: TGTGCCAGCAGACTCCCCGGACAGGGCTACGAGCAGTACTTC

D gene: -
clone size: once
J gene: TRBJ2-2
V gene: TRBV5-1
CDR3 protein: CASSARAGDTGELFF
CDR3 DNA: TGCGCCAGCAGCGCTCGGGCCGGGGACACCGGGGAGCTGTTTTTT

D gene: -
clone size: -
J gene: TRBJ2-1
V gene: TRBV12-5
CDR3 protein: CASGSGPYNEQFF
CDR3 DNA: TGTGCTAGTGGTAGCGGGCCCTACAATGAGCAGTTCTTC

D gene: -
clone size: few
J gene: TRBJ2-7
V gene: TRBV6-5
CDR3 protein: CASSDGRQQYF
CDR3 DNA: TGTGCCAGCAGTGACGGCCGGCAGCAGTACTTC

D gene: -
clone size: -
J gene: TRBJ2-1
V gene: TRBV13
CDR3 protein: CASSLGRGMGSDEQFF
CDR3 DNA: TGTGCCAGCAGCTTAGGCCGTGGAATGGGTTCTGATGAGCAGTTCTTC

D gene: TRBD2
clone size: -
J gene: TRBJ2-5
V gene: TRBV12-5
CDR3 protein: CASGLGRSGGPETQYF
CDR3 DNA: TGTGCTAGTGGTTTGGGGAGAAGCGGGGGGCCAGAGACCCAGTACTTC

D gene: -
clone size: -
J gene: TRBJ1-1
V gene: TRBV4-1
CDR3 protein: CASNHGAFKGPIAENTEAFF
CDR3 DNA: TGCGCCAGCAACCATGGCGCTTTTAAAGGTCCCATTGCGGAGAACACTGAAGCTTTCTTT

D gene: -
clone size: -
J gene: TRBJ2-7
V gene: TRBV5-4
CDR3 protein: CASSLENEQYF
CDR3 DNA: TGTGCCAGCAGCTTGGAGAACGAGCAGTACTTC

D gene: -
clone size: -
J gene: TRBJ1-3
V gene: TRBV6-1
CDR3 protein: CASTVGNTIYF
CDR3 DNA: TGTGCCAGCACGGTTGGAAACACCATATATTTT

D gene: -
clone size: -
J gene: TRBJ1-4
V gene: TRBV7-2
CDR3 protein: CASSSQGGEGEKLFF
CDR3 DNA: TGTGCCAGCAGCTCCCAAGGGGGGGAGGGTGAAAAACTGTTTTTT

D gene: -
clone size: -
J gene: TRBJ2-1
V gene: TRBV9
CDR3 protein: CASSVGQSAAAGINEQFF
CDR3 DNA: TGTGCCAGCAGCGTAGGTCAATCAGCGGCAGCCGGGATCAATGAGCAGTTCTTC

D gene: -
clone size: -
J gene: TRBJ1-3
V gene: TRBV27
CDR3 protein: CASSPNGGNTIYF
CDR3 DNA: TGTGCCAGCAGTCCGAACGGTGGAAACACCATATATTTT

D gene: TRBD1
clone size: once
J gene: TRBJ2-3
V gene: TRBV2
CDR3 protein: CASRPKGQGAGTQYF
CDR3 DNA: TGTGCCAGCAGGCCAAAGGGACAGGGGGCGGGGACGCAGTATTTT

D gene: TRBD2
clone size: -
J gene: TRBJ2-7
V gene: TRBV18
CDR3 protein: CASSRTSGSYEQYF
CDR3 DNA: TGTGCCAGCTCGCGGACTAGCGGCTCCTACGAGCAGTACTTC

D gene: -
clone size: -
J gene: TRBJ2-7
V gene: TRBV6-1
CDR3 protein: CASSGRTFPYEQYF
CDR3 DNA: TGTGCCAGCAGTGGGAGGACATTCCCCTACGAGCAGTACTTC

D gene: -
clone size: -
J gene: TRBJ2-1
V gene: TRBV30
CDR3 protein: CAWSSAYNEQFF
CDR3 DNA: TGTGCCTGGAGTAGTGCCTACAATGAGCAGTTCTTC

D gene: TRBD2
clone size: -
J gene: TRBJ2-5
V gene: TRBV5-4
CDR3 protein: CASSTRLAGQETQYF
CDR3 DNA: TGTGCCAGCAGCACCCGACTAGCGGGACAAGAGACCCAGTACTTC

D gene: -
clone size: -
J gene: TRBJ1-5
V gene: TRBV5-4
CDR3 protein: CASILPQGVGNQPQHF
CDR3 DNA: TGTGCCAGCATCCTACCCCAGGGCGTGGGCAATCAGCCCCAGCATTTT

D gene: TRBD2
clone size: -
J gene: TRBJ2-5
V gene: TRBV2
CDR3 protein: CASRPRLAKETQYF
CDR3 DNA: TGTGCCAGCAGACCCCGACTAGCCAAAGAGACCCAGTACTTC

D gene: -
clone size: -
J gene: TRBJ2-1
V gene: TRBV4-3
CDR3 protein: CASSQVTGTYNEQFF
CDR3 DNA: TGCGCCAGCAGCCAAGTGACAGGGACTTACAATGAGCAGTTCTTC

D gene: TRBD2
clone size: -
J gene: TRBJ2-2
V gene: TRBV19
CDR3 protein: CASRLAGPLNTGELFF
CDR3 DNA: TGTGCCAGTAGACTAGCGGGACCACTGAACACCGGGGAGCTGTTTTTT

D gene: -
clone size: -
J gene: TRBJ1-2
V gene: TRBV2
CDR3 protein: CASSEVSGSGYGYTF
CDR3 DNA: TGTGCCAGCAGTGAAGTTTCGGGGTCGGGTTATGGCTACACCTTC

D gene: -
clone size: -
J gene: TRBJ2-7
V gene: TRBV2
CDR3 protein: CASSTSAGLGEQYF
CDR3 DNA: TGTGCCAGCAGTACGTCAGCAGGTCTGGGCGAGCAGTACTTC

D gene: TRBD2
clone size: -
J gene: TRBJ2-1
V gene: TRBV2
CDR3 protein: CASSGKRGAYNEQFF
CDR3 DNA: TGTGCCAGCAGTGGGAAGCGGGGGGCCTACAATGAGCAGTTCTTC

D gene: TRBD1
clone size: -
J gene: TRBJ1-1
V gene: TRBV10-2
CDR3 protein: CASRTGGHTEAFF
CDR3 DNA: TGCGCCAGCAGGACAGGGGGCCATACTGAAGCTTTCTTT

D gene: TRBD2
clone size: -
J gene: TRBJ2-1
V gene: TRBV5-6
CDR3 protein: CASSAVSGGEHEQFF
CDR3 DNA: TGTGCCAGCAGCGCGGTTAGCGGGGGGGAACACGAGCAGTTCTTC

D gene: -
clone size: -
J gene: TRBJ1-6
V gene: TRBV5-1
CDR3 protein: CASSLKVNSYNSPLHF
CDR3 DNA: TGCGCCAGCAGCTTAAAAGTCAACTCCTATAATTCACCCCTCCACTTT

D gene: -
clone size: -
J gene: TRBJ2-1
V gene: TRBV7-5
CDR3 protein: CARSLVPKDNEQFF
CDR3 DNA: TGTGCCAGAAGCTTAGTTCCGAAGGACAATGAGCAGTTCTTC